This T cell receptor beta chain was retrieved from a study of T-cell memory formation after mild COVID-19. About the research overall: For the most part, TCR clusters were specific to one donor. Study-level results: Clones that contracted clustered mainly in CM and EM if CD4+ and in EMRA if CD8+. Contracting clones from day 15 to 85 showed balanced CD4/CD8; later expanders favored CD4+.

cDNA libraries for TCR alpha and TCR beta, carrying sample barcodes and UMIs, came from 5'RACE with constant-segment primers. TCRdb re-derived calls from the 5' RACE reads in MiXCR, one entry per CDR3 protein. The sample holds 200,000 to 250,000 distinct CDR3 sequences; 10% to 13% are singletons and the top ten take roughly 3%. In this sample, this clonotype turned up a few times. Its antigen is currently unknown. The CDR3 loop spans 16 amino acids. Germline V gene data show CDR1 as SGHTA and CDR2 as FQGTGA. V shed 3 bases, J shed 7 bases, and the junction held 10 bases outside the gene matches. The rearrangement uses TRBV7-3 and TRBJ2-1; the match to TRBD1 covers 9 bases. The receptor comes from a man younger than 35 who had mild COVID-19 (a few samples of this study predate the infection). Cell type and time point are not known. Sequencing was carried out using PBMCs or a T cell subset sorted from them (not recorded which). The CDR3 DNA reads TGTGCCAGCAGCTTGGGGATCCGAGACAGGGGGAATGAGCAGTTCTTC. This sequence encodes CASSLGIRDRGNEQFF.